The 11 T cell receptor beta chains presented below share a single source sample, sequenced in a study of blood T cell repertoires in COVID-19. TCRdb's copy holds only in-frame clones and misses some; the assay was immunoSEQ multiplex PCR. The sample has 150,000 to 200,000 clones; 86% are singletons. Sequenced input: peripheral blood. The origin of the receptors is a woman over 75 in a cohort sampled during active or convalescent COVID-19.

The chain combines TRBV6-5 with TRBJ2-1; 8 bases map to TRBD2. Losses at the gene ends were 5 bases for V and 2 bases for J; bases not matched to a gene: 5. CDR1 and CDR2 (germline): MNHEY, SVGAGI. This CDR3 region has 15 residues. The CDR3 sequence is CASSPQRGTYNEQFF. The CDR3 DNA reads as TGTGCCAGCAGTCCCCAGCGGGGGACCTACAATGAGCAGTTCTTC.

This chain connects TRBV6-5 to TRBJ1-1, with TRBD1 matching 9 bases. The CDR3 sequence is 14 residues long. Germline CDR1 MNHEY, CDR2 SVGAGI. Germline trimming cut 6 bases from V and 1 base from J; bases unmatched to any gene: 3. CDR3 nucleotides: TGTGCCAGCAGGCAGACAGGGGGGAACACTGAAGCTTTCTTT. Its protein product is CASRQTGGNTEAFF.

The genes are TRBV18 and TRBJ2-7; 9 bases align to TRBD1. The junction had 9 bases not matched to a gene; V was cut back by 0 bases and J by 9 bases. The CDR3 consists of 15 residues. Germline assignment: CDR1 KGHSH and CDR2 LQKENI. Here the CDR3 DNA reads TGTGCCAGCTCACCACCGCAAGGACAGGGGTTGTGGCAGTACTTC. This translates into CASSPPQGQGLWQYF.

The V call is TRBV7-9, the J call TRBJ1-3; the D gene is possibly TRBD1 (5 bases). The CDR3 contains 14 residues. V was clipped by 4 bases and J by 4 bases, with 11 bases between them. Germline V gene lookup returns CDR1 SEHNR and CDR2 FQNEAQ (reference sequence). The CDR3: CASSSGFSGNTIYF. In nucleotides, the CDR3 is TGTGCCAGCAGCTCAGGGTTCTCCGGAAACACCATATATTTT.

The rearrangement links TRBV9 to TRBJ2-7; D might be TRBD2 (5 bases). The CDR3 is made up of 16 amino acids. Germline lookup yields CDR1 SGDLS and CDR2 YYNGEE. The CDR3 protein is CASSVGPAASSCEQYV. The CDR3 DNA is TGTGCCAGCAGCGTAGGGCCAGCGGCCTCATCCTGCGAGCAGTACGTC.

This clone occurred once. The chain is built from TRBV5-1 and TRBJ2-3; 13 bases map to TRBD2. J was trimmed by 2 bases and V by 3 bases; bases with no gene match: 9. CDR1 is SGHRS and CDR2 is YFSETQ in the germline V gene. This CDR3 has 18 residues. The CDR3 spells CASSSRTSGSTYTDTQYF. The CDR3 DNA is TGCGCCAGCAGCTCTCGGACTAGCGGGAGTACTTACACAGATACGCAGTATTTT.

This clone was seen more than once but under ten times. The chain uses TRBV27 and TRBJ2-1; 7 nucleotides match TRBD2. The CDR3 covers 16 residues. The trim removed 5 bases at V and 2 bases at J, leaving 9 bases unmatched. Germline-derived CDR1 and CDR2 are MNHEY and SMNVEV (reference sequence). The CDR3 nucleotides read TGTGCCAGCAGTCTAATGGGTAGCGGGCCCTACAATGAGCAGTTCTTC. It encodes CASSLMGSGPYNEQFF.

The chain has TRBV27 and TRBJ1-2, with 8 bases fitting TRBD1. CDR1 and CDR2 (germline): MNHEY, SMNVEV (reference sequence). Trimming took 8 bases from V and 8 from J; bases not matched to a gene: 19. The CDR3 covers 16 residues. This CDR3 reads CASRKGGQGAPGGYTF. Here the CDR3 DNA reads TGTGCCAGCCGGAAAGGTGGACAGGGCGCCCCGGGCGGCTACACCTTC.

The rearrangement links TRBV20-1 to TRBJ1-5; possible D gene TRBD1, 5 bases. From germline, CDR1 is DFQATT and CDR2 SNEGSKA (reference sequence). Trimming left V 3 bases short and J 2 bases short, with 8 bases between. The CDR3 has 13 amino acids. Written as DNA, the CDR3 is TGCAGTGCTAGTTCGGGGGGCAATCAGCCCCAGCATTTT. It yields the protein CSASSGGNQPQHF.

The rearrangement uses TRBV4-1 and TRBJ2-5, with TRBD2 identical over 13 bases. CDR1 and CDR2 from the germline V gene are MGHRA and YSYEKL. The CDR3 is 16 amino acids. J was trimmed by 4 bases and V by 5 bases; bases with no gene match: 7. CDR3 in amino acids: CASSYRLAGGLETQYF. For the CDR3, the DNA is TGCGCCAGCAGCTACCGACTAGCGGGGGGTCTAGAGACCCAGTACTTC.

The J gene is TRBJ1-6, the V gene TRBV9; 7 bases agree with TRBD1. Trimming at V came to 4 bases and at J to 7 bases, leaving 8 bases not matched to a gene. The CDR3 runs to 15 residues. Germline lookup yields CDR1 SGDLS and CDR2 YYNGEE. CDR3 region: CASSSNRGENSPLHF. Written as DNA, the CDR3 is TGTGCCAGCAGCTCAAACAGGGGCGAGAATTCACCCCTCCACTTT.